The rows below give T cell receptor beta chains drawn from one sample of a study of CD8 T cells in ankylosing spondylitis. From the 5' RACE reads, TCRdb called clonotypes with MiXCR, one entry per CDR3 protein. The table lists about 64,000 distinct CDR3 sequences, 6.2% of them singletons. The sequenced sample consisted of synovial fluid, either unsorted or a sorted T cell fraction (not recorded which). Receptors were obtained from a male donor with ankylosing spondylitis. CDR3s include the opening cysteine and the closing phenylalanine or tryptophan.

j_gene | v_gene | len | CDR3aa
TRBJ2-3 | TRBV12-3/TRBV12-4 | 17 | CASSSQTGGVGTDTQYF
TRBJ2-1 | TRBV4-1 | 13 | CASSQDFARVRFF
TRBJ2-1 | TRBV28 | 12 | CASSERRTKQFF
TRBJ2-1 | TRBV11-3 | 14 | CASSYGLALGEQFF
TRBJ2-7 | TRBV3-1 | 15 | CASSQAPSAYYEQYF
TRBJ2-6 | TRBV20-1 | 18 | CSLAGGRTTSSGANVLTF
TRBJ2-2 | TRBV24-1 | 18 | CATSSIGNSGGFTGELFF
TRBJ2-7 | TRBV3-1 | 15 | CASSRSPTLRYEQYF
TRBJ2-7 | TRBV6-2/TRBV6-3 | 16 | CASSYSAGGSSYEQYF
TRBJ2-1 | TRBV20-1 | 14 | CSALPPVGGNEQFF
TRBJ2-1 | TRBV3-1 | 15 | CASSQSGTGISEQFF
TRBJ1-2 | TRBV10-3 | 15 | CAISGGQGFGTGYTF
TRBJ2-7 | TRBV6-2/TRBV6-3 | 16 | CASSFLRTSDTYEQYF
TRBJ2-7 | TRBV20-1 | 12 | CSASPSAHEQYF
TRBJ2-3 | TRBV5-1 | 17 | CASSKGLAQASTDTQYF
TRBJ2-1 | TRBV28 | 14 | CASRRGARVHEQFF
TRBJ2-7 | TRBV20-1 | 15 | CSAIGLAGETYEQYF
TRBJ1-6 | TRBV28 | 13 | CATTRRGNSPLHF
TRBJ1-1 | TRBV3-1 | 13 | CASSQGGITEAFF
TRBJ2-7 | TRBV6-1 | 14 | CASSPSLDSYEQYF
TRBJ2-5 | TRBV28 | 12 | CATHLGGETQYF
TRBJ2-7 | TRBV3-1 | 19 | CASSLKQETSSGRAREQYF
TRBJ2-3 | TRBV7-3 | 19 | CASSPQASFSQISTDTQYF
TRBJ1-1 | TRBV2 | 15 | CASSGRTPVITEAFF
TRBJ1-2 | TRBV27 | 14 | CASSLVSRGYGYTF
TRBJ2-1 | TRBV30 | 15 | CAWSRGAGVVYEQFF